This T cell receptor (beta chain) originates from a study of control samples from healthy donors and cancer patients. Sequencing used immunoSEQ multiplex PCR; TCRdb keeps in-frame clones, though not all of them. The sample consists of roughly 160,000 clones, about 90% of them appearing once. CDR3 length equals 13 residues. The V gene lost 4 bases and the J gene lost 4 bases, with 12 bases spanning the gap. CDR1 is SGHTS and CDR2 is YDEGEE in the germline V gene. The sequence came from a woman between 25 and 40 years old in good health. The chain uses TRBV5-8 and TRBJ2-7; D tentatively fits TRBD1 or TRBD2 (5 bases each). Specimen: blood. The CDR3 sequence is CASSNEGIYEQYF. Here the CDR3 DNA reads TGTGCCAGCAGCAATGAGGGGATTTACGAGCAGTACTTC.